This T cell receptor beta chain was recorded in a study of blood T cell repertoires in COVID-19. CDR1 and CDR2 (germline): MNHEY, SVGAGI. V gave up 9 bases and J gave up 1 base; unmatched junction bases: 3. This CDR3 is built from 13 residues. Authors' analysis steps: The assay estimated nucleated cells by amplifying reference gene primers. Repertoires were generated with immunoSEQ multiplex PCR, while TCRdb's copy carries only in-frame clones and drops some. V and J calls and clone size come straight from that table; D and trimming were deduced from the DNA. The sample includes over 100,000 clones, around four fifths of them seen just once.

This chain connects TRBV6-5 to TRBJ1-5, with 7 bases that match TRBD1. Sequencing was done on a sample of peripheral blood. This TCR was recovered from a woman aged 70-85 years with acute or convalescent COVID-19. The CDR3 loop is CASQDRSNQPQHF. As DNA, the CDR3 is TGTGCCAGTCAGGACAGGAGCAATCAGCCCCAGCATTTT.